A single sample is the source of the 26 T cell receptor delta chains below, sequenced in a study of γδ T cells in repeated Plasmodium falciparum infection. Vgamma9/Vdelta2+ and Vdelta2-negative gammadelta T cells were flow-sorted from PBMC for bulk sequencing. TCRdb called clones from the multiplex PCR reads again using CATT. This repertoire shows approximately 93,000 delta-chain clones, 0.85% to 1% found once; its top ten account for over 8.5%. Sequenced sample: gamma-delta T cells from blood. These receptors were taken from a pool of human donors (malaria-infected and uninfected, not separated).

This clone was seen a few times. TCRdb has a much larger clone's protein, which differs at residue 4 from the translation of this DNA, likely because of a read error; what is shown is the protein translated from the DNA. The V call is TRDV2, the J call TRDJ2; TRDD3 matches 12 bases. The J gene, left out of TCRdb, was set here by checking the DNA against germline. From germline, CDR1 is GEAIGNYY and CDR2 EKD. The CDR3 has 16 residues. The CDR3 spells CACVTVSGGYAAQLFF. For the CDR3, the DNA is TGTGCCTGTGTCACCGTGTCTGGGGGATACGCAGCACAACTCTTCTTT.

A note on this clone: The protein held in TCRdb is that of a much larger clone and does not match this DNA's translation at residue 6, likely because of a read error; the protein shown is translated from the DNA. The chain has TRDV1 and TRDJ1; D may be TRDD3 (5 bases). TCRdb gives no J gene; it was assigned here by matching the DNA to germline. Trimming pared 5 bases from V and 2 bases from J, leaving 27 bases between. The CDR3 totals 19 residues. Germline loops: CDR1 TSWWSYY, CDR2 QGS. CDR3 DNA: TGTGCTCTTGGGTCCCGGGGAGTGGCTACTCCCCTGTCTACCGATAAACTCATCTTT. The encoded protein is CALGSRGVATPLSTDKLIF.

This clone was detected a few times. The TCRdb protein comes from a much larger clone and disagrees with this DNA's translation at residue 17, likely due to a read error; the protein given here is derived from the DNA. The chain has TRDV2 and TRDJ3; possibly TRDD3 for D (6 bases). This CDR3 region has 19 residues. The V gene's germline CDR1 is GEAIGNYY and CDR2 EKD. The CDR3 loop reads CACDTSRGTGSWDTRQTFF. CDR3 bases: TGTGCCTGTGACACAAGTAGGGGGACAGGCTCCTGGGACACCCGACAGACGTTTTTC.

The CDR3 sequence is CACDNVLGDYSDKLIF. The CDR3 nucleotides read TGTGCCTGTGACAACGTACTGGGGGATTACAGTGATAAACTCATCTTT. This rearrangement joins TRDV2 to TRDJ1; 10 bases fit TRDD3. The J gene was missing in TCRdb and was found by matching the end of the DNA to germline. Trimming at V came to 2 bases and at J to 5 bases, leaving 10 bases not matched to a gene. The CDR3 has 16 amino acids. From germline, CDR1 is GEAIGNYY and CDR2 EKD.

This clone was observed a few times. This likely reflects a read error, since a far larger clone is one base away. The DNA is left out, because the CDR3 cannot be placed on it with certainty; the CDR3 is given as TCRdb lists it. No J gene was called, and the V gene is TRDV1; whether TRDD3, the table's D call, matches the DNA was not checked. The CDR3 sequence runs 21 residues, both termini included. Germline V gives CDR1 TSWWSYY, CDR2 QGS. CDR3 in amino acids: CALGDSTAWGIGASYTDKLIF.

This clone was seen a few times. A single base is all that separates this from a far larger clone, so a read error is likely. The sample holds other DNA sequences that translate to the same CDR3. The J gene is TRDJ1, the V gene TRDV1, with 9 bases identical to TRDD2. The J gene is not listed in TCRdb, so it was assigned here from a DNA match to germline. The CDR3 consists of 18 residues. CDR1 and CDR2 from the germline V gene are TSWWSYY and QGS. The CDR3 here is CALGNLPTKSTYTDKLIF. DNA of the CDR3: TGCGCTCTTGGGAACCTTCCTACGAAGTCTACGTACACCGATAAACTCATCTTT.

This clone was found a few times. The protein held in TCRdb is that of a much larger clone and does not match this DNA's translation at residue 11, likely because of a read error; the protein shown is translated from the DNA. J is TRDJ1 and V is TRDV1, with 12 bases fitting TRDD3. Germline matching of the DNA provided the J gene here, since TCRdb leaves it blank. After removal of 2 bases from V and 0 bases from J, the junction contained 34 bases not matched to a gene. The CDR3 sequence is 27 residues long. The V gene's germline CDR1 is TSWWSYY and CDR2 QGS. Written as DNA, the CDR3 is TGTGCTCTTGGGGAAAGTGGCCCGAGATCGGTTCTTGACTGGGGGATACCATCAGAGCGGTACACCGATAAACTCATCTTT. Its translation is CALGESGPRSVLDWGIPSERYTDKLIF.

Comments on this clone: TCRdb records a much larger clone's protein for this DNA, with a difference at residue 9 that likely arises from a read error; the protein given is the translation of the DNA. The J gene is TRDJ1, the V gene TRDV2; D is possibly TRDD3 (5 bases). TCRdb supplies no J gene; here it was assigned by aligning the nucleotide sequence to germline. Trimming took 0 bases from V and 1 from J, leaving 20 bases between them. Germline assignment: CDR1 GEAIGNYY and CDR2 EKD. This CDR3 has 18 amino acids. The CDR3 region has the DNA TGTGCCTGTGACACCGTGGGGAGTGAAGTAAAGGGCACCGATAAACTCATCTTT. Residues: CACDTVGSEVKGTDKLIF.

As regards this clone: This likely traces to a read error, being one base from a far larger clone. Other DNA sequences from this sample encode an identical CDR3 as well. The chain joins TRDV2 to TRDJ1, with TRDD3 identical over 13 bases. The J gene is absent in TCRdb and was assigned here via DNA matching to germline. The CDR3 loop spans 18 amino acids. Trimming removed 1 base from V and 3 bases from J; junction bases left unmatched: 10. The V gene's germline CDR1 is GEAIGNYY and CDR2 EKD. The CDR3 coding sequence is TGTGCCTGTGACACTGGGAAGTTACTGGGGGATACGCCCGATAAACTCATCTTT. Protein sequence: CACDTGKLLGDTPDKLIF.

This clone was seen only a few times. A read error likely explains this, since a far larger clone differs by one base. Other nucleotide sequences in the sample specify the same CDR3. V is TRDV1 and J is TRDJ1; D assignment may be TRDD2 or TRDD3 (6 bases each). The J gene comes from matching the DNA to germline here; TCRdb lacks it. There are 19 residues in the CDR3. Germline V gene data show CDR1 as TSWWSYY and CDR2 as QGS. CDR3 bases: TGTGCTCTCGGGGAACGCGGCCTTCCCGGGGGACTCGCTACCGATAAACTCATCTTT. This gives the protein CALGERGLPGGLATDKLIF.

This clone appeared a few times. TCRdb pairs this DNA with a much larger clone's protein that differs at residue 18, likely a read error; the protein shown was translated from the DNA. This chain uses TRDV1 with TRDJ1; 8 bases line up with TRDD3. CDR3 size: 21 residues. The germline gives CDR1 TSWWSYY, CDR2 QGS. CDR3 region: CALGAYLPSYDLWGNTDRLIF. The CDR3 bases are TGTGCTCTTGGGGCGTACCTCCCGTCCTACGACCTCTGGGGGAACACCGATAGACTCATCTTT.

A few counts support this clone. A far larger clone is only one base removed, so a read error is likely. Other DNA sequences within the sample encode an identical CDR3. V and J are TRDV2 and TRDJ1, with a tentative D call TRDD3 (5 bases). Here the J gene was assigned by germline matching of the DNA, as TCRdb has none. CDR3 length equals 14 residues. Germline CDR1 GEAIGNYY, CDR2 EKD. CDR3 amino acids: CAAGGGRNTDKLIF. The CDR3 DNA is TGCGCCGCTGGCGGGGGCCGGAACACCGATAAACTCATCTTT.

Only a few counts were recorded for this clone. The rearrangement links TRDV1 to TRDJ1; TRDD3 matches 11 bases. Unmatched junction bases numbered 22, after V lost 0 bases and J lost 10 bases. Germline V gene sequence: CDR1 TSWWSYY, CDR2 QGS. This CDR3 has 20 amino acids. CDR3 DNA: TGTGCTCTTGGGGAACTAACCCCTACTGGGGGGTTTTTTGGGGGATACGGACTCATCTTT. Protein: CALGELTPTGGFFGGYGLIF.

This clone occurred a few times. A read error likely explains why the TCRdb protein, taken from a much larger clone, differs from this DNA's translation at residue 13; the protein shown is translated from the DNA. The gene calls are TRDV2 and TRDJ1, with unresolved D. Here the J gene came from matching the DNA to germline, since TCRdb omits it. The CDR3 covers 16 residues. Germline V gene lookup returns CDR1 GEAIGNYY and CDR2 EKD. This CDR3 is CACDTIGVGRNDILIF. CDR3 DNA: TGTGCCTGTGACACCATCGGGGTAGGACGGAACGATATACTCATCTTT.

This clone was counted only a few times. With only one base between it and a far larger clone, this is likely a read error. Other DNA sequences within the sample encode an identical CDR3. The CDR3 DNA reads as TGTGCTCTTGGGAAAAGGACCTACTCGATGTTGGGGGATACGCTGAAACTCATCTTT. Translation: CALGKRTYSMLGDTLKLIF. V is TRDV1 and J is TRDJ1; TRDD3 matches 11 bases. TCRdb leaves out the J gene; it was filled in here by matching the DNA to germline. This CDR3 is 19 amino acids long. Germline CDR1 is TSWWSYY and CDR2 is QGS. After removal of 5 bases from V and 8 bases from J, the junction contained 22 bases not matched to a gene.

Comments on this clone: A far larger clone is one base from this, pointing to a likely read error. Other DNA sequences from this sample encode an identical CDR3 as well. V is TRDV1 and J is TRDJ3; 10 bases line up with TRDD3. CDR1 and CDR2 (germline): TSWWSYY, QGS. With 0 bases clipped from V and 4 bases from J, the junction kept 39 bases outside the gene matches. This CDR3 contains 30 residues. The CDR3 coding sequence is TGTGCTCTTGGGGAACTAAAGTCCCCGGGAAGGGGGATACGCGCACGCCCTTACGCGTATCCCGGGTGGGACACCCGACAGATGTTTTTC. Its translation is CALGELKSPGRGIRARPYAYPGWDTRQMFF.

This clone has more than one count but fewer than ten. Possible read error: a much larger clone is one base away. This rearrangement joins TRDV1 to TRDJ3; 13 bases map to TRDD3. No J gene is reported in TCRdb; it was inferred here by comparing the DNA with germline. The CDR3 runs to 19 residues. Germline values: CDR1 TSWWSYY, CDR2 QGS. V was clipped by 0 bases and J by 3 bases; unmatched bases: 2. The CDR3 sequence is CALGELLGDTVWDTRQMFF. The CDR3 DNA sequence: TGTGCTCTTGGGGAACTACTGGGGGATACGGTCTGGGACACCCGACAGATGTTTTTC.

This clone was observed at least ten times. Just one base apart from a much larger clone, this may be a read error. Distinct nucleotide sequences in the sample also encode this CDR3. CDR3 coding DNA: TGTGCCTGTGACACCGTAGTAGGCTCTGTAATCACTAGGACCGATAAACTCATCTTC. Its translation: CACDTVVGSVITRTDKLIF. The chain employs TRDV2 and TRDJ1; D gene unclear. CDR1 and CDR2 (germline): GEAIGNYY, EKD. There are 19 residues in the CDR3.

This clone turned up a few times. With only one base between it and a far larger clone, this is likely a read error. The same CDR3 can be traced to other DNA sequences in this sample. The rearrangement joins TRDV1 to TRDJ1; unclear D gene. The germline CDR1 and CDR2 sequences are TSWWSYY and QGS. V lost 3 bases and J 7 bases, leaving 27 bases between the germline ends. The CDR3 is 18 residues long. The CDR3: CALGDTLTANSKSSKLIF. CDR3 sequence (DNA): TGTGCTCTTGGGGATACTCTCACAGCGAACAGTAAATCCAGTAAACTCATCTTT.

About this clone itself: A read error is the likely source, as a far larger clone sits one nucleotide away. This CDR3 is also generated by other DNA sequences in the sample. V usage is TRDV1 and J usage is TRDJ1; D ambiguous. TCRdb leaves out the J gene; it was filled in here by matching the DNA to germline. The CDR3 runs to 19 residues. V lost 4 bases and J lost 2, with 26 bases in between. CDR1 is TSWWSYY and CDR2 is QGS in the germline V gene. CDR3 residues: CALGAPYDPTLKSTDKLIF. CDR3 sequence (DNA): TGTGCTCTTGGGGCGCCTTATGATCCGACTCTTAAATCTACCGATAAACTCATCTTT.

Points on this clone: The protein TCRdb lists belongs to a much larger clone and differs from this DNA's translation at residue 4, which points to a read error; the protein shown is made from the DNA. The rearrangement joins TRDV2 to TRDJ1, with TRDD3 matching 10 bases. The J gene was missing in TCRdb and was found by matching the end of the DNA to germline. CDR3 length equals 18 residues. Germline V lookup: CDR1 GEAIGNYY, CDR2 EKD. The CDR3 region has the DNA TGTGCCTGTAACACCGTGACTGGTACTGGGGGATTCTCCGATAAACTCATCTTT. It translates to CACNTVTGTGGFSDKLIF.

This clone has just a few counts. A far bigger clonotype differs at one base, so this is likely a read error. The same CDR3 also results from other DNA sequences found in this sample. The rearrangement uses TRAV38-2/DV8 and TRDJ1; 8 bases fit TRDD3. Matching the DNA to germline supplied the J gene, which TCRdb does not give. The CDR3 extends over 15 amino acids. Germline V gives CDR1 TSESDYY, CDR2 QEAYKQQN. The DNA for the CDR3 is TGCGCTTATAGTGCTGGGGGACCGTACACCGATAAACTCATCTTT. Translating it yields CAYSAGGPYTDKLIF.

This clone was observed a handful of times. Translating this DNA gives a protein that differs at residue 7 from the TCRdb one, which belongs to a much larger clone; a read error is likely, and the protein shown is this translation. This chain uses TRDV1 with TRDJ1; D possibly corresponds to TRDD3 (6 bases). No J segment appears in TCRdb, so it was assigned here by matching the sequence to germline. Trimming shortened V by 6 bases and J by 2 bases, and 28 bases separated the two germline ends. This CDR3 contains 19 residues. Germline lookup yields CDR1 TSWWSYY and CDR2 QGS. The CDR3 DNA reads TGTGCTCTTGGAGCCGGAAGAATCCCGTGGATACTCCGAACCGATAAACTCATCTTT. Protein sequence: CALGAGRIPWILRTDKLIF.

As for this clone: The protein TCRdb gives is from a much larger clone and does not agree with this DNA's translation at residue 4, likely a read error; the protein shown here comes from the DNA. The gene calls are TRDV2 and TRDJ1; 8 nucleotides agree with TRDD3. No J gene was available from TCRdb, and it was assigned here by a germline match of the DNA. CDR1 is GEAIGNYY and CDR2 is EKD in the germline V gene. This CDR3 has 18 residues. The CDR3 bases are TGTGCCTGTGGCACCCTCGGACCTACTGGGGATACCACCGATAAACTCATCTTT. This gives the protein CACGTLGPTGDTTDKLIF.

This clone turned up a few times. This likely traces to a read error, being one base from a far larger clone. Additional DNA sequences in this sample encode the identical CDR3. The V gene is TRDV2, the J gene TRDJ2, with 13 nucleotides matching TRDD3. The J gene, missing from TCRdb, was assigned here through DNA to germline matching. CDR3 length equals 19 residues. The V gene end was trimmed by 1 base and the J gene end by 0 bases; junction bases not matched to a gene: 7. Germline V gene lookup returns CDR1 GEAIGNYY and CDR2 EKD. CDR3 in amino acids: CACDTVLGDTRALTAQLFF. CDR3 coding DNA: TGTGCCTGTGACACTGTACTGGGGGATACGCGGGCTTTGACAGCACAACTCTTCTTT.

A remark on this clone: TCRdb's protein for this DNA is that of a much larger clone and differs from the translation at residue 9, likely a read error; the protein shown is the DNA translation. This chain joins TRDV2 and TRDJ2, with TRDD3 matching 11 bases. CDR1 and CDR2 (germline): GEAIGNYY, EKD. The CDR3 totals 16 residues. V was pared by 3 bases and J by 1 base, with 3 bases of the junction left unmatched. CDR3 amino acids: CACDVLGDILTAQLFF. CDR3 DNA sequence: TGTGCCTGTGACGTACTGGGGGATATTTTGACAGCACAACTCTTCTTT.